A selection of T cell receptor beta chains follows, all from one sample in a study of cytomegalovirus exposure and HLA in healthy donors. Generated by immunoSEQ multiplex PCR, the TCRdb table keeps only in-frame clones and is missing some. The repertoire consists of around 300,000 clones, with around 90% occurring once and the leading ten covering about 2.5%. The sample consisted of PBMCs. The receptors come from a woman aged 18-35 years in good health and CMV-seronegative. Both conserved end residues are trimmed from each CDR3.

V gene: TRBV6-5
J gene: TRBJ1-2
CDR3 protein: ASSYSTGLYGYT

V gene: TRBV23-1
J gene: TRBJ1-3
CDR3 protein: ASSQSGCAAGLLNTIY

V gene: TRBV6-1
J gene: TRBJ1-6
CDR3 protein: ASSESESSYNSPLH

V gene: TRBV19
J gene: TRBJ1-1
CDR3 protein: ASSGDGNTEAF

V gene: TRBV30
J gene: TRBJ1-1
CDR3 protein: AWRGGTEAF

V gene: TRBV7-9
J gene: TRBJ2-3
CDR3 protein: ASSSVGGFTDTQY

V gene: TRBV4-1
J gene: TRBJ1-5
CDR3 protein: ASSQVPQEPQH

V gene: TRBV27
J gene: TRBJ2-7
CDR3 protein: ASSSPPEVYEQY

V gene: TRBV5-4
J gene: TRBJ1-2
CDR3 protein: ASSLAANYGYT

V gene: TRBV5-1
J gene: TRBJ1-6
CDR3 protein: ASSLGDSGGSPLH

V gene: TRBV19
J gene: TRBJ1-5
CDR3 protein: ASSIEADQPQH

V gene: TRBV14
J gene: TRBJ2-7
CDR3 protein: ASSQMGAGTALYEQY

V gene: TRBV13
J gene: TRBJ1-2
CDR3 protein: ASSLVGTGFGYT

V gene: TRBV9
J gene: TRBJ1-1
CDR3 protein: ASSSSLDSYTEAF

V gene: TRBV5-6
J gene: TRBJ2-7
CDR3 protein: ASTPSASGGYEQY

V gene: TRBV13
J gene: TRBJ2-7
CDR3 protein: ASSSGTKSYEQY

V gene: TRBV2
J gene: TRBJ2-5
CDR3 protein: ASSRLAGGRETQY

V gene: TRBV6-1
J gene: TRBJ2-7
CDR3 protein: ASSAGQNYEQY

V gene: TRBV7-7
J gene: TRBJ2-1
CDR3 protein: ASSLTLAGGANEQF

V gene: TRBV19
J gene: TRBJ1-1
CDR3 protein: ASTGGAFWGEAF

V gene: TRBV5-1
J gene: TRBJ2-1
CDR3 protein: ASSPSGGADEQF

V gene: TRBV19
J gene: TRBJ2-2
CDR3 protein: ASTPWGLAGALTGELF

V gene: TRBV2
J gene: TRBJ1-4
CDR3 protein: ASRRQGIGNEKLF

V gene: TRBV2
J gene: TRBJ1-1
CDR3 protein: AGGMVMGNTEAF

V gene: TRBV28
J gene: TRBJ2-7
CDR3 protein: ASRTPGGPYEQY

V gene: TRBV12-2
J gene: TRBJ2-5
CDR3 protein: ASRTTTIYRGIRETQY

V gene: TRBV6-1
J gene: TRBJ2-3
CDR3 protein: ASIPGVGTQY

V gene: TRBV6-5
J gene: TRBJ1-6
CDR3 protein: ASTRDRRNSPLH

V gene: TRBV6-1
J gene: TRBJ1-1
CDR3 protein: ASRADAGTEAF

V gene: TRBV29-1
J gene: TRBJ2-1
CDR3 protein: SVRTSGGVSDYEQF

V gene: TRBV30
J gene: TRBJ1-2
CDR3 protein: AWSINRAGGYT

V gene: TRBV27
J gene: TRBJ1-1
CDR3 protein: ASRRGYTEAF

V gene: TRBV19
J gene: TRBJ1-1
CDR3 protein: ASSRGGKTEAF

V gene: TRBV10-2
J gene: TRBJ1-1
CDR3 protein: ASSDTPSNTEAF

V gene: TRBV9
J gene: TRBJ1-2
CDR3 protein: ASSVPRAGGYGYT

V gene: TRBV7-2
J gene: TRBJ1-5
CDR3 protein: ASSLRGQGLQPQH

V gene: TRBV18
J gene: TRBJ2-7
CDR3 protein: ASSPPARLYEQY

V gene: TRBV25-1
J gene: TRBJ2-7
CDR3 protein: ASRDRTGFYEQY

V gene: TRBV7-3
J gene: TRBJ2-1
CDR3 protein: ASSLMPPLAGEYNEQF

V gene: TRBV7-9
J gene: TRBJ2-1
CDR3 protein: ASSLTWGGHLNEQF

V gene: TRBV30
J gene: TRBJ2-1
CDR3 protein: AWSGRGGTYNEQF

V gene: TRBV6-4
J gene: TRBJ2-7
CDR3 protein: ASSRQVVVYEQY

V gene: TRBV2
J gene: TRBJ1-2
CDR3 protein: ASSATGVPNYGYT

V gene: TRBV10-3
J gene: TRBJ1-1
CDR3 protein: AIRPGVTTEAF

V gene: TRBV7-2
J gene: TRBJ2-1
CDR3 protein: ASSETSGGLRQF

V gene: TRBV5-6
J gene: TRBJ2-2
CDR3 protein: ASSLFSVRGGELF

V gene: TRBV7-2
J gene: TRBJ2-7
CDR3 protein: ASSLFFPGQGLYEQY

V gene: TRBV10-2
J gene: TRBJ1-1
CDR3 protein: ASIQGAEAF

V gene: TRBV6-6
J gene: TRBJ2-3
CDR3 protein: ASSPSSDTQY

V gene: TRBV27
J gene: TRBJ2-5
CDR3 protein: ASRNNRGNNKETQY

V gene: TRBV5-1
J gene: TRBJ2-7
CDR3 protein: ASSTGLAGGYEQY

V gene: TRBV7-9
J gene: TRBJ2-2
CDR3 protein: SSSILKAGTGKTGELF

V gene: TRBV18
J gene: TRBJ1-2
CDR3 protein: ASSPSDRPWGGYT

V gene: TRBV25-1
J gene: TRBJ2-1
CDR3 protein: ASSDQGTGHYNEQF

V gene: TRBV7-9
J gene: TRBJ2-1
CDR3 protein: ASSPGGLPSSYNEQF

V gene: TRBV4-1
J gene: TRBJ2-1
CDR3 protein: ASSQAPGGYNEQF

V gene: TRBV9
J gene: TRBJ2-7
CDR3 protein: ASSVSGTGYEQY

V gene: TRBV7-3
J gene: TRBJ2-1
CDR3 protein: ASSHRDEQF